A single sample is the source of the 3 T cell receptor beta chains below, sequenced in a study of T cell responses to AZD1222 COVID-19 vaccine. Measured with immunoSEQ multiplex PCR; TCRdb has only the in-frame clones, and not every one. The data show about 100,000 clones, over 75% seen once. Sequenced material: peripheral blood, taken on day 0 of AZD1222 vaccination. These TCRs come from an adult in good health.

V is TRBV2 and J is TRBJ2-5; a weak D match, TRBD2 (6 bases). V was cut by 8 bases and J by 5 bases, with 6 bases left in between. The CDR3 extends over 10 amino acids. Germline CDR1 and CDR2: SNHLY and FYNNEI. DNA of the CDR3: TGTGCCAGCGGGGGGGAGACCCAGTACTTC. Its translation is CASGGETQYF.

The V and J genes are TRBV2 and TRBJ2-7; D is ambiguous. The CDR3 has 11 amino acids. From germline, CDR1 is SNHLY and CDR2 FYNNEI. The germline V and J ends were trimmed by 4 bases and 4 bases, with 5 bases remaining between them. The CDR3 sequence is CASSGSYEQYF. The CDR3 bases are TGTGCCAGCAGTGGGAGTTACGAGCAGTACTTC.

This chain links TRBV6-2 or TRBV6-3 with TRBJ1-5; D is unclear. CDR1 and CDR2 (germline): MNHEY, SVGEGT. With 2 bases removed from V and 3 bases from J, the gap between germline ends came to 2 bases. The CDR3 extends over 12 amino acids. The CDR3 is CASSYINQPQHF. CDR3 DNA sequence: TGTGCCAGCAGTTACATCAATCAGCCCCAGCATTTT.